This entry lists 26 T cell receptor beta chains sequenced from one sample in a study of T cell responses to AZD1222 COVID-19 vaccine. Clones were read by immunoSEQ multiplex PCR, and TCRdb kept only the in-frame ones, dropping some. The repertoire holds 140,000 to 150,000 clones, with approximately 90% as singletons. This specimen consisted of peripheral blood, obtained on day 0 of AZD1222 vaccination. These receptors came from an adult in good health.

Concerning this clone: One end of the junction does not line up with germline, which may come from a read error. The rearrangement links TRBV24-1 to TRBJ2-7; 9 bases are shared with TRBD1. CDR1 and CDR2 (germline): KGHDR, SFDVKD. CDR3 length equals 11 residues. CDR3 in DNA: TGTGCCCCGCCGGGACAGGGCCAGCGGGACTTC. Its translation is CAPPGQGQRDF.

The gene calls are TRBV9 and TRBJ1-1; no clear D. Trimming took 1 base from V and 11 from J, leaving 3 bases between them. The CDR3 has 9 amino acids. Germline lookup yields CDR1 SGDLS and CDR2 YYNGEE. CDR3: CASSVPAFF. CDR3 nucleotides: TGTGCCAGCAGCGTACCGGCTTTCTTT.

The rearrangement joins TRBV6-1 to TRBJ2-5; possible D gene TRBD2, 6 bases. The CDR3 consists of 18 residues. CDR1 is MNHNS, CDR2 SASEGT, per germline. Trimming stripped 3 bases from V and 2 bases from J, with 22 bases between. The CDR3 here is CASSDSFSPWGDQETQYF. In nucleotides, the CDR3 is TGTGCCAGCAGTGATTCCTTCTCGCCCTGGGGGGATCAAGAGACCCAGTACTTC.

The V gene is TRBV5-4, the J gene TRBJ2-6, with TRBD1 matching over 7 bases. The CDR3 runs 15 residues. Trimming at V came to 6 bases and at J to 3 bases, leaving 6 bases not matched to a gene. Germline CDR1 SGHNT, CDR2 YYREEE (reference sequence). The CDR3 DNA follows: TGTGCCAGCACCGCACAGGGGCTTGGGGCCAACGTCCTGACTTTC. Translation: CASTAQGLGANVLTF.

The gene calls are TRBV9 and TRBJ2-1; D assignment may be TRBD1 or TRBD2 (6 bases each). This CDR3 contains 15 residues. Germline V gene lookup returns CDR1 SGDLS and CDR2 YYNGEE. Trimming shortened V by 0 bases and J by 4 bases, and 11 bases separated the two germline ends. The CDR3, as DNA: TGTGCCAGCAGCGTAGGGGGGGCGCGGTACAATGAGCAGTTCTTC. Its translation is CASSVGGARYNEQFF.

The V and J genes are TRBV7-8 and TRBJ2-5; tentative D call: TRBD1 (6 bases). Germline CDR1 and CDR2: SGHVS and FQNEAQ. V was shortened by 6 bases and J by 2 bases, with 10 bases between the two germline ends. CDR3 length equals 13 residues. The CDR3 coding sequence is TGTGCCAGCAGGAGAGGGACACAAGAGACCCAGTACTTC. This encodes CASRRGTQETQYF.

The genes are TRBV28 and TRBJ2-5, with D tentatively TRBD1 (7 bases). This CDR3 is 18 amino acids long. Trimming stripped 6 bases from V and 5 bases from J, with 28 bases between. Looked up from germline, CDR1 is MDHEN and CDR2 is SYDVKM. The CDR3 region is CASRPRVARGAWVETQYF. CDR3 sequence (DNA): TGTGCCAGCAGGCCTAGGGTGGCCAGGGGGGCGTGGGTGGAGACCCAGTACTTC.

J is TRBJ1-5 and V is TRBV19; D gene unclear. Per the germline V gene, CDR1 is LNHDA and CDR2 is SQIVND (reference sequence). V was shortened by 8 bases and J by 5 bases, with 13 bases between the two germline ends. The CDR3 is 13 amino acids. CDR3 sequence: CASWSTADQPQHF. The CDR3 bases are TGTGCCAGTTGGAGTACGGCGGATCAGCCCCAGCATTTT.

The genes are TRBV24-1 and TRBJ2-5; D is possibly TRBD1 (7 bases). CDR1 is KGHDR, CDR2 SFDVKD, per germline. V lost 5 bases and J lost 1, with 10 bases in between. The CDR3 has 14 amino acids. In DNA form, the CDR3 reads TGTGCCACCAGTGGGAGGGGGCCCCAAGAGACCCAGTACTTC. It yields the protein CATSGRGPQETQYF.

The chain combines TRBV12-5 with TRBJ2-1; 10 positions agree with TRBD2. The J segment lost 7 bases and the V segment lost 6 bases, leaving 15 bases of the junction unmatched. In germline, CDR1 is LGHNT, CDR2 FRNRAP. This CDR3 contains 17 residues. This chain's CDR3 is CASGNLTFSGGINEQFF. The CDR3 DNA is TGTGCTAGTGGAAACCTAACCTTTAGCGGGGGGATTAATGAGCAGTTCTTC.

The chain couples TRBV28 to TRBJ2-3; TRBD2 matches at 7 bases. The CDR3 extends over 17 amino acids. Germline CDR1 and CDR2: MDHEN and SYDVKM. Trimming removed 4 bases from V and 2 bases from J; junction bases left unmatched: 12. Written as DNA, the CDR3 is TGTGCCAGCAGTTCATACTCCAGCGGGACCTACACAGATACGCAGTATTTT. As protein: CASSSYSSGTYTDTQYF. Full variable domain (outside the CDR3, taken from reference TRBV28 and TRBJ2-3): DVKVTQSSRYLVKRTGEKVFLECVQDMDHENMFWYRQDPGLGLRLIYFSYDVKMKEKGDIPEGYSVSREKKERFSLILESASTNQTSMYLCASSSYSSGTYTDTQYFGPGTRLTVL.

This chain uses TRBV30 with TRBJ2-2; 7 bases are shared with TRBD1. In germline, CDR1 is GTSNPN, CDR2 SVGIG (reference sequence). V lost 8 bases to trimming and J lost 1 base; unmatched junction nucleotides: 10. The CDR3 sequence is 15 residues long. The CDR3 reads CATGFTGVNTGELFF. The CDR3 region has the DNA TGTGCCACAGGGTTTACAGGGGTGAACACCGGGGAGCTGTTTTTT. The full variable domain, in which reference TRBV30 and TRBJ2-2 provide the parts outside the CDR3, is SQTIHQWPATLVQPVGSPLSLECTVEGTSNPNLYWYRQAAGRGLQLLFYSVGIGQISSEVPQNLSASRPQDRQFILSSKKLLLSDSGFYLCATGFTGVNTGELFFGEGSRLTVL.

The genes are TRBV29-1 and TRBJ2-1, with TRBD1 matching over 9 bases. CDR3 size: 14 residues. CDR1 and CDR2 (germline): SQVTM, ANQGSEA. The CDR3 DNA sequence: TGCAGTACACCGGGACAGGGCTCATACAATGAGCAGTTCTTC. Translation gives CSTPGQGSYNEQFF.

The chain has TRBV3-1 (or the pseudogene TRBV3-2) and TRBJ1-5; D remains ambiguous. In germline, CDR1 is LGHDT, CDR2 YNNKEL (reference sequence). The V end lost 4 bases, the J end lost 4 bases, and 8 bases lay between the germline ends. This CDR3 is 13 amino acids long. The CDR3 reads CASSPTGNQPQHF. CDR3 DNA: TGTGCCAGCAGCCCGACGGGAAATCAGCCCCAGCATTTT.

The rearrangement uses TRBV14 and TRBJ1-1, with D hard to call. Germline CDR1 is SGHDN and CDR2 is FVKESK. CDR3 length equals 14 residues. V lost 2 bases and J lost 3, with 10 bases in between. The CDR3 DNA follows: TGTGCCAGCAGCCAACAAATAGTAGACACTGAAGCTTTCTTT. Its protein is CASSQQIVDTEAFF.

The rearrangement links TRBV30 to TRBJ2-7; tentatively, D is TRBD1 or TRBD2 (6 bases each). Germline CDR1 reads GTSNPN; CDR2 reads SVGIG (reference sequence). The CDR3 runs 12 residues. The ends were cut back, 6 bases at V and 2 bases at J, with 11 bases in the middle. The chain's CDR3 is CACFGGPYEQYF. Written as DNA, the CDR3 is TGTGCCTGTTTCGGGGGCCCCTACGAGCAGTACTTC.

This clone has just one count. The chain recombines TRBV7-2 with TRBJ2-5, with D unresolved. The V gene's germline CDR1 is SGHTA and CDR2 FQGNSA. The V gene lost 3 bases and the J gene lost 5 bases, with 4 bases spanning the gap. The CDR3 has 11 amino acids. The CDR3 bases are TGTGCCAGCAGCTTTTATGAGACCCAGTACTTC. This encodes CASSFYETQYF. The full variable domain, in which reference TRBV7-2 and TRBJ2-5 provide the parts outside the CDR3, is GAGVSQSPSNKVTEKGKDVELRCDPISGHTALYWYRQSLGQGLEFLIYFQGNSAPDKSGLPSDRFSAERTGGSVSTLTIQRTQQEDSAVYLCASSFYETQYFGPGTRLLVL.

The gene calls are TRBV30 and TRBJ1-2; 7 bases fit TRBD1. The V and J ends lost 2 bases and 0 bases, in that order; junction bases with no gene match: 6. The germline gives CDR1 GTSNPN, CDR2 SVGIG (reference sequence). The CDR3 sequence is 15 residues long. As DNA, the CDR3 is TGTGCCTGGAGTCAGACAGGGATAGCTAACTATGGCTACACCTTC. Amino acid sequence: CAWSQTGIANYGYTF.

This rearrangement joins TRBV2 to TRBJ1-5; maybe TRBD1 (6 bases). The ends were cut back, 4 bases at V and 4 bases at J, with 11 bases in the middle. The CDR3 is 14 amino acids. Germline-derived CDR1 and CDR2 are SNHLY and FYNNEI. The CDR3 reads CASSGSGANQPQHF. CDR3 in DNA: TGTGCCAGCAGTGGATCAGGGGCAAATCAGCCCCAGCATTTT.

The rearrangement links TRBV30 to TRBJ1-1; D might be TRBD1 (5 bases). CDR1 is GTSNPN and CDR2 is SVGIG in the germline V gene (reference sequence). The CDR3 runs 14 residues. V lost 8 bases and J lost 5, with 21 bases in between. This CDR3 is CAGHGTLWGTEAFF. The CDR3 DNA reads as TGTGCCGGGCATGGGACGCTCTGGGGGACTGAAGCTTTCTTT.

This sequence joins TRBV7-8 and TRBJ2-7; D uncertain. The germline V gene has CDR1 SGHVS and CDR2 FQNEAQ. V was cut by 3 bases and J by 2 bases, with 5 bases left in between. CDR3 length equals 12 residues. This CDR3 reads CASSFFTYEQYF. The CDR3 DNA sequence: TGTGCCAGCAGCTTCTTTACCTACGAGCAGTACTTC.

The chain is built from TRBV28 and TRBJ2-7; the match to TRBD1 covers 7 bases. Per germline, CDR1 MDHEN and CDR2 SYDVKM. CDR3 length: 20 amino acids. With V trimmed by 5 bases and J by 3 bases, 25 bases remained unmatched. CDR3 DNA sequence: TGTGCCAGCAGTCCGTCCCGACAGGGACCCCGAGGCGGAACTCTCTACGAGCAGTACTTC. Its protein is CASSPSRQGPRGGTLYEQYF.

V and J are TRBV5-5 and TRBJ1-2; D ambiguous. Germline assignment: CDR1 SGHKS and CDR2 YYEKEE (reference sequence). CDR3 length: 12 amino acids. V was shortened by 2 bases and J by 0 bases, with 2 bases between the two germline ends. CDR3 nucleotide sequence: TGTGCCAGCAGCTTCTCTAACTATGGCTACACCTTC. This sequence encodes CASSFSNYGYTF.

The chain couples TRBV7-9 to TRBJ1-3; D gene unclear. CDR1 SEHNR and CDR2 FQNEAQ come from the germline V gene (reference sequence). The V end lost 5 bases, the J end lost 0 bases, and 8 bases lay between the germline ends. This CDR3 contains 14 residues. The CDR3 reads CASSPSSSGNTIYF. The CDR3, as DNA: TGTGCCAGCAGCCCTTCTAGCTCTGGAAACACCATATATTTT.

The chain joins TRBV21-1 to TRBJ2-1; the table's D call of TRBD2 was not tested on the DNA. TRBV21-1 is deemed a pseudogene. The CDR3 is 16 amino acids. Here the CDR3 reads CASSKAQREGYNEQFF. The CDR3 region has the DNA TGTGCCAGCAGCAAAGCTCAGCGGGAGGGCTACAATGAGCAGTTCTTC.

V usage is TRBV11-2 and J usage is TRBJ1-3, with D maybe TRBD1 (6 bases). The CDR3 extends over 16 amino acids. The V gene lost 3 bases and the J gene lost 0 bases, with 12 bases spanning the gap. CDR1 is SGHAT and CDR2 is FQNNGV in the germline V gene. This CDR3 reads CASSFRTASSGNTIYF. The CDR3 coding sequence is TGTGCCAGCAGCTTCCGGACAGCGAGCTCTGGAAACACCATATATTTT.